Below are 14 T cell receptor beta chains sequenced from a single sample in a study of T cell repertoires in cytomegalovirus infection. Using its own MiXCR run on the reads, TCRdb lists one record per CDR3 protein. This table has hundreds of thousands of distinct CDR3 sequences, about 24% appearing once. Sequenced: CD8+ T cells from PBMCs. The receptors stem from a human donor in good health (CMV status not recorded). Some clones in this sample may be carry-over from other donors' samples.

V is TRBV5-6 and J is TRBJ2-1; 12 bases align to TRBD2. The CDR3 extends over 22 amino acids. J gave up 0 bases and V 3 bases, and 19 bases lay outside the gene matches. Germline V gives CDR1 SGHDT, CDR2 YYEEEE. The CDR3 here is CASSWGPLLAGGPPSSYNEQFF. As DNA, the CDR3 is TGTGCCAGCAGCTGGGGGCCCTTACTAGCGGGGGGTCCACCGAGCTCCTACAATGAGCAGTTCTTC.

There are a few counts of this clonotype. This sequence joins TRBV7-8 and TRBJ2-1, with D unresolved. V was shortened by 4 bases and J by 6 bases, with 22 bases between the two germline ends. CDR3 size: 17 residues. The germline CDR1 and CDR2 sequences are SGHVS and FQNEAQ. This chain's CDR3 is CASSSHLADPAPNEQFF. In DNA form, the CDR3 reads TGTGCCAGCAGCTCACACCTGGCGGACCCCGCCCCCAATGAGCAGTTCTTC.

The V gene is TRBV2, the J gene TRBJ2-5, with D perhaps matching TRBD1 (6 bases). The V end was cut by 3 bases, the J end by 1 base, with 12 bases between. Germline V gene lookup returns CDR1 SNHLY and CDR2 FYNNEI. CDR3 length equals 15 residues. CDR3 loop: CASSDTWTVQETQYF. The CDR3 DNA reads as TGTGCCAGCAGTGATACCTGGACAGTCCAAGAGACCCAGTACTTC.

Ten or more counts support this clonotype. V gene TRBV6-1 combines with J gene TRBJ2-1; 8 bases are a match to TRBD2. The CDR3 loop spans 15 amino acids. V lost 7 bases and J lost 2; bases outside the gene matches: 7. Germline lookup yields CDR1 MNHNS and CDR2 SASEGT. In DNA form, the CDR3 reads TGTGCCAGCATCCTCGGGGGGGCCGCCTACAATGAGCAGTTCTTC. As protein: CASILGGAAYNEQFF.

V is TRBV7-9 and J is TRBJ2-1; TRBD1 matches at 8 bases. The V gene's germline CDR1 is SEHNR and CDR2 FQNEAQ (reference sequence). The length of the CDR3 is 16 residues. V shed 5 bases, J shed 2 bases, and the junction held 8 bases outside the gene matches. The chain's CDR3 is CASSPRTGPTYNEQFF. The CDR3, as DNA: TGTGCCAGCAGCCCTCGGACAGGGCCAACCTACAATGAGCAGTTCTTC.

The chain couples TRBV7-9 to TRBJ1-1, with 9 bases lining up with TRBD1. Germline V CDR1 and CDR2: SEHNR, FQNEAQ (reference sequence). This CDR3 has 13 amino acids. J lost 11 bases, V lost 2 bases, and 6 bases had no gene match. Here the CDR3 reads CASSLPGQGDAFF. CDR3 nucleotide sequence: TGTGCCAGCAGCTTACCGGGACAGGGTGATGCTTTCTTT.

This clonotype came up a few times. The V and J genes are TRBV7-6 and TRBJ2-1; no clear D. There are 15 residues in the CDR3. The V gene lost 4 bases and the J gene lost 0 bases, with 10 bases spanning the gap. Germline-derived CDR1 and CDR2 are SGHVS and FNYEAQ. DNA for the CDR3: TGTGCCAGCAGCTCCCCTGTTGGCTCCTACAATGAGCAGTTCTTC. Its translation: CASSSPVGSYNEQFF. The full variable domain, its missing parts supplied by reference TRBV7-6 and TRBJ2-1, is GAGVSQSPRYKVTKRGQDVALRCDPISGHVSLYWYRQALGQGPEFLTYFNYEAQQDKSGLPNDRFSAERPEGSISTLTIQRTEQRDSAMYRCASSSPVGSYNEQFFGPGTRLTVL.

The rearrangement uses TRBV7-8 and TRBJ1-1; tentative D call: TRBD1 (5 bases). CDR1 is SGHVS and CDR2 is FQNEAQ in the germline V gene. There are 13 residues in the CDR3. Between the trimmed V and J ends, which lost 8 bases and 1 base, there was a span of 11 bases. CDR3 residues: CASRGGRNTEAFF. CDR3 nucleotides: TGTGCCAGCCGGGGGGGAAGGAACACTGAAGCTTTCTTT.

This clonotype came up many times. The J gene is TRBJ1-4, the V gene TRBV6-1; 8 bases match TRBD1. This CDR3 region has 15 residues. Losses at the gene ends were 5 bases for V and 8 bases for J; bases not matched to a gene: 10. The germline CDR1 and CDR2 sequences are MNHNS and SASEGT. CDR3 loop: CASSSRTGLEEKLFF. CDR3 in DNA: TGTGCCAGCAGTTCCAGGACAGGGTTAGAAGAAAAACTGTTTTTT.

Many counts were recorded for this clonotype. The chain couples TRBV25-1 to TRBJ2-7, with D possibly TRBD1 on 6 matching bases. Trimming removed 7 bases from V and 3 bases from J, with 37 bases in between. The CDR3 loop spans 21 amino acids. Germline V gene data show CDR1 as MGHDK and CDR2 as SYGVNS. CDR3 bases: TGTGCCAGCATCCCTGACAGGTTCCCGCTTGATTCAATCACCTCATTCTACGAGCAGTACGTC. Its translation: CASIPDRFPLDSITSFYEQYV.

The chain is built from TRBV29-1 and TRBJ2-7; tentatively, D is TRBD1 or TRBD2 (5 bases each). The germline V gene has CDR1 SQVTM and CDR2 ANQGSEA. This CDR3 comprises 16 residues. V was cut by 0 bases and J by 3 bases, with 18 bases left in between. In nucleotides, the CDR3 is TGCAGCGTTGAAGACCCAGAGGGGTATGGGGACTACGAGCAGTACTTC. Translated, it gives CSVEDPEGYGDYEQYF.

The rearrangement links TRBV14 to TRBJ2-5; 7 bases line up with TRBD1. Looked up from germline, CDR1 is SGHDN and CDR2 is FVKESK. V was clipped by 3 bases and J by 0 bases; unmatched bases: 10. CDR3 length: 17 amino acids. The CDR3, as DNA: TGTGCCAGCAGCCAGCCCACAGGGGCGCAGTACCAAGAGACCCAGTACTTC. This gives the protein CASSQPTGAQYQETQYF. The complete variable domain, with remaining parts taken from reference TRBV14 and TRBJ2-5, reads EAGVTQFPSHSVIEKGQTVTLRCDPISGHDNLYWYRRVMGKEIKFLLHFVKESKQDESGMPNNRFLAERTGGTYSTLKVQPAELEDSGVYFCASSQPTGAQYQETQYFGPGTRLLVL.

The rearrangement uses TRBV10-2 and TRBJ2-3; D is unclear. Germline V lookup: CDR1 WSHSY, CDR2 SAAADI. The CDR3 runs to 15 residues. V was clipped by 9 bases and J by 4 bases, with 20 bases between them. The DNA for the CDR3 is TGCGCCAGTTCCTTTGTAGGGCCCCGGGCAGATACGCAGTATTTT. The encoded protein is CASSFVGPRADTQYF.

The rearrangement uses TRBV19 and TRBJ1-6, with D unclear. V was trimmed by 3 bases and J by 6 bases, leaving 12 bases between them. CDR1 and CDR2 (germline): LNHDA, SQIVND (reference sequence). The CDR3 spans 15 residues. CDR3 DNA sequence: TGTGCCAGTAGTATTGCCGTGGGAGCTAATTCACCCCTCCACTTT. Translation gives CASSIAVGANSPLHF.